These T cell receptor beta chains were read from a single sample in a study of T cell repertoires in cytomegalovirus infection. These receptors' antigens are unknown. In TCRdb, the reads were re-called with MiXCR into one record per CDR3 protein. Here the sample spans about 900,000 distinct CDR3 sequences, approximately 32% being singletons. The sample here was cultured CD8+ T cells from PBMCs, taken from culture after CMV antigen stimulation. Receptors originate from a human donor in good health (CMV status not recorded). Some clones in this sample may be carry-over from other donors' samples. Each CDR3 is given with its conserved first and last residue. Each record gives: D gene, J gene, V gene, clone size, CDR3 protein, CDR3 DNA. D genes are given only for firm matches. Only part of the rows carry a size: once, few, many, or a class if the clone is expanded.

d_call: -; j_call: TRBJ2-1; v_call: TRBV7-8; clone_size: -; cdr3_aa: CASSLGGTTYNGQFF; cdr3_nt: TGTGCCAGCAGCTTAGGGGGAACCACCTACAATGGGCAGTTCTTC
d_call: -; j_call: TRBJ2-7; v_call: TRBV10-3; clone_size: -; cdr3_aa: CAIRALGNEQYF; cdr3_nt: TGTGCCATCAGGGCCCTAGGGAACGAGCAGTACTTC
d_call: -; j_call: TRBJ2-3; v_call: TRBV7-2; clone_size: few; cdr3_aa: CASSLFPADTQYF; cdr3_nt: TGTGCCAGCAGCTTATTTCCGGCAGATACGCAGTATTTT
d_call: -; j_call: TRBJ2-5; v_call: TRBV12-3/TRBV12-4; clone_size: -; cdr3_aa: CASSLRGDWATQYF; cdr3_nt: TGTGCCAGCAGTTTACGAGGGGATTGGGCGACCCAGTACTTC
d_call: TRBD2; j_call: TRBJ2-5; v_call: TRBV7-2; clone_size: many; cdr3_aa: CASSSPRLAGNQETQYF; cdr3_nt: TGTGCCAGCAGTTCACCCCGGCTAGCGGGGAACCAAGAGACCCAGTACTTC
d_call: TRBD1; j_call: TRBJ1-1; v_call: TRBV6-2/TRBV6-3; clone_size: few; cdr3_aa: CASSRIGTGGTEAFF; cdr3_nt: TGTGCCAGCAGTCGAATTGGGACAGGGGGCACTGAAGCTTTCTTT
d_call: TRBD1; j_call: TRBJ1-1; v_call: TRBV10-3; clone_size: -; cdr3_aa: CAIMRTGLNTEAFF; cdr3_nt: TGTGCCATCATGAGGACAGGCCTGAACACTGAAGCTTTCTTT
d_call: TRBD2; j_call: TRBJ2-5; v_call: TRBV12-3/TRBV12-4; clone_size: -; cdr3_aa: CASSNLPSGGEETQYF; cdr3_nt: TGTGCCAGCAGCAACCTCCCTAGCGGGGGGGAAGAGACCCAGTACTTC
d_call: -; j_call: TRBJ1-2; v_call: TRBV6-2/TRBV6-3; clone_size: -; cdr3_aa: CASSGDILLNYGYTF; cdr3_nt: TGTGCCAGCAGTGGGGACATACTTCTAAACTATGGCTACACCTTC
d_call: TRBD2; j_call: TRBJ2-1; v_call: TRBV5-1; clone_size: many; cdr3_aa: CASSLVPETSGGYNEQFF; cdr3_nt: TGCGCCAGCAGCTTGGTCCCGGAAACTAGCGGGGGATACAATGAGCAGTTCTTC
d_call: TRBD2; j_call: TRBJ2-3; v_call: TRBV5-1; clone_size: -; cdr3_aa: CASSSGLAGENTDTQYF; cdr3_nt: TGCGCCAGCAGCTCCGGACTAGCGGGGGAAAACACAGATACGCAGTATTTT
d_call: -; j_call: TRBJ2-1; v_call: TRBV12-3/TRBV12-4; clone_size: -; cdr3_aa: CASTQLGSSYNEQFF; cdr3_nt: TGTGCCAGCACCCAATTGGGGAGCTCCTACAATGAGCAGTTCTTC
d_call: TRBD1; j_call: TRBJ1-1; v_call: TRBV7-9; clone_size: -; cdr3_aa: CASSFTGQGVTEAFF; cdr3_nt: TGTGCCAGCAGCTTCACCGGACAGGGGGTCACTGAAGCTTTCTTT
d_call: -; j_call: TRBJ2-1; v_call: TRBV6-2/TRBV6-3; clone_size: -; cdr3_aa: CASSGVQGPPYNEQFF; cdr3_nt: TGTGCCAGCAGCGGTGTCCAGGGTCCCCCCTACAATGAGCAGTTCTTC
d_call: -; j_call: TRBJ1-3; v_call: TRBV28; clone_size: -; cdr3_aa: CASSLFPMAGNTIYF; cdr3_nt: TGTGCCAGCAGTTTATTCCCAATGGCTGGAAACACCATATATTTT
d_call: -; j_call: TRBJ1-1; v_call: TRBV10-3; clone_size: -; cdr3_aa: CAISPGNEAFF; cdr3_nt: TGTGCCATCAGTCCGGGTAATGAAGCTTTCTTT
d_call: -; j_call: TRBJ1-1; v_call: TRBV20-1; clone_size: -; cdr3_aa: CSARDIKGNTEAFF; cdr3_nt: TGCAGTGCTAGAGACATCAAGGGGAACACTGAAGCTTTCTTT
d_call: -; j_call: TRBJ1-2; v_call: TRBV25-1; clone_size: -; cdr3_aa: CASSEGPRNYGYTF; cdr3_nt: TGTGCCAGCAGTGAAGGGCCCAGGAACTATGGCTACACCTTC
d_call: -; j_call: TRBJ1-5; v_call: TRBV4-1; clone_size: -; cdr3_aa: CASSQAQGNQPQHF; cdr3_nt: TGCGCCAGCAGCCAAGCTCAGGGCAATCAGCCCCAGCATTTT
d_call: -; j_call: TRBJ2-2; v_call: TRBV6-5; clone_size: -; cdr3_aa: CASSLDTNTGELFF; cdr3_nt: TGTGCCAGCAGTTTAGACACGAACACCGGGGAGCTGTTTTTT
d_call: -; j_call: TRBJ2-7; v_call: TRBV12-3/TRBV12-4; clone_size: few; cdr3_aa: CASSLSRLPSYEQYF; cdr3_nt: TGTGCCAGCAGCCTTTCCAGGTTACCCTCCTACGAGCAGTACTTC
d_call: -; j_call: TRBJ1-1; v_call: TRBV27; clone_size: -; cdr3_aa: CASSLYMGMNTEAFF; cdr3_nt: TGTGCCAGCAGTTTATATATGGGAATGAACACTGAAGCTTTCTTT
d_call: -; j_call: TRBJ1-5; v_call: TRBV6-1; clone_size: -; cdr3_aa: CASSEWENQPQHF; cdr3_nt: TGTGCCAGCAGTGAATGGGAGAATCAGCCCCAGCATTTT
d_call: TRBD1; j_call: TRBJ1-1; v_call: TRBV4-2; clone_size: -; cdr3_aa: CASSHPGTGVANTEAFF; cdr3_nt: TGTGCCAGCAGCCATCCCGGGACAGGGGTCGCGAACACTGAAGCTTTCTTT
d_call: -; j_call: TRBJ1-2; v_call: TRBV7-6; clone_size: few; cdr3_aa: CASSAQGGYGYTF; cdr3_nt: TGTGCCAGCAGCGCACAAGGGGGTTATGGCTACACCTTC
d_call: -; j_call: TRBJ2-1; v_call: TRBV15; clone_size: -; cdr3_aa: CATSRDPMLYNEQFF; cdr3_nt: TGTGCCACCAGCAGAGATCCCATGCTGTACAATGAGCAGTTCTTC
d_call: -; j_call: TRBJ1-5; v_call: TRBV4-1; clone_size: few; cdr3_aa: CASSGEGRDQPQHF; cdr3_nt: TGCGCCAGCAGCGGTGAGGGAAGAGATCAGCCCCAGCATTTT
d_call: -; j_call: TRBJ1-1; v_call: TRBV7-9; clone_size: many; cdr3_aa: CATEQGRGMNTEAFF; cdr3_nt: TGTGCCACAGAACAGGGACGAGGGATGAACACTGAAGCTTTCTTT
d_call: -; j_call: TRBJ1-2; v_call: TRBV5-1; clone_size: -; cdr3_aa: CASSLRQGEVANYGYTF; cdr3_nt: TGCGCCAGCAGCTTGAGGCAGGGTGAAGTTGCCAACTATGGCTACACCTTC
d_call: -; j_call: TRBJ1-1; v_call: TRBV7-2; clone_size: many; cdr3_aa: CASEPGRGANTEAFF; cdr3_nt: TGTGCCAGCGAGCCCGGGAGGGGGGCGAACACTGAAGCTTTCTTT
d_call: -; j_call: TRBJ1-2; v_call: TRBV7-3; clone_size: -; cdr3_aa: CASSSGRHGKSGYTF; cdr3_nt: TGTGCCAGCAGCTCCGGAAGACATGGAAAGTCTGGCTACACCTTC
d_call: TRBD2; j_call: TRBJ2-1; v_call: TRBV7-9; clone_size: -; cdr3_aa: CASSSDPLAGGTYNEQFF; cdr3_nt: TGTGCCAGCAGCTCCGATCCACTAGCGGGGGGGACCTACAATGAGCAGTTCTTC
d_call: -; j_call: TRBJ1-1; v_call: TRBV5-4; clone_size: -; cdr3_aa: CASSLFGQIPMNTEAFF; cdr3_nt: TGTGCCAGCAGCTTGTTTGGGCAGATCCCTATGAACACTGAAGCTTTCTTT
d_call: -; j_call: TRBJ1-6; v_call: TRBV28; clone_size: once; cdr3_aa: CASSFQQNYNSPLHF; cdr3_nt: TGTGCCAGCAGTTTCCAACAGAACTATAATTCACCCCTCCACTTT
d_call: -; j_call: TRBJ2-7; v_call: TRBV7-9; clone_size: -; cdr3_aa: CASSLGDLGRGAYEQYF; cdr3_nt: TGTGCCAGCAGCTTAGGGGACCTAGGCAGGGGAGCATACGAGCAGTACTTC
d_call: -; j_call: TRBJ1-5; v_call: TRBV19; clone_size: -; cdr3_aa: CASSIGQGARRQPQHF; cdr3_nt: TGTGCCAGTAGTATAGGTCAGGGCGCGCGGAGGCAGCCCCAGCATTTT
d_call: TRBD1; j_call: TRBJ1-2; v_call: TRBV7-2; clone_size: many; cdr3_aa: CASSPRGDSPYGYTF; cdr3_nt: TGTGCCAGCAGCCCTAGGGGGGACAGCCCCTATGGCTACACCTTC
d_call: -; j_call: TRBJ2-1; v_call: TRBV10-1; clone_size: -; cdr3_aa: CASSVSGDNEQFF; cdr3_nt: TGCGCCAGCAGCGTATCGGGGGACAATGAGCAGTTCTTC
d_call: -; j_call: TRBJ1-2; v_call: TRBV7-9; clone_size: many; cdr3_aa: CASSLGTRGYTF; cdr3_nt: TGTGCCAGCAGCTTGGGAACGAGGGGCTACACCTTC
d_call: -; j_call: TRBJ2-5; v_call: TRBV6-1; clone_size: -; cdr3_aa: CASSGVIPRQETQYF; cdr3_nt: TGTGCCAGCAGTGGGGTCATACCCAGGCAAGAGACCCAGTACTTC
d_call: -; j_call: TRBJ1-3; v_call: TRBV19; clone_size: -; cdr3_aa: CASSSREASGNTIYF; cdr3_nt: TGTGCCAGTAGTAGCCGGGAAGCCTCTGGAAACACCATATATTTT
d_call: -; j_call: TRBJ2-3; v_call: TRBV3-1; clone_size: -; cdr3_aa: CASSQDFGRLDTQYF; cdr3_nt: TGTGCCAGCAGCCAAGATTTTGGCAGACTAGATACGCAGTATTTT